Below, 2 T cell receptor beta chains from the same sample are listed, as sequenced in a study of early T cells in non-severe SARS-CoV-2 infection. From the 5' RACE reads, TCRdb called clonotypes with MiXCR, one entry per CDR3 protein. The table shows about 59,000 distinct CDR3 sequences, with 13% occurring only once. The sample was whole blood, taken at baseline. The receptor set was obtained from an adult who was a healthcare worker with PCR-confirmed SARS-CoV-2 infection or an uninfected control (not recorded which).

V gene TRBV25-1 combines with J gene TRBJ1-6; the match to TRBD1 covers 7 bases. Losses at the gene ends were 5 bases for V and 9 bases for J; bases not matched to a gene: 7. This CDR3 spans 14 amino acids. From germline, CDR1 is MGHDK and CDR2 SYGVNS. The CDR3 DNA sequence: TGTGCCAGCAGTATCCGGGACAGACCTTCACCCCTCCACTTT. Amino acids: CASSIRDRPSPLHF.

This clonotype was recorded at least ten times. The chain combines TRBV20-1 with TRBJ2-1; the D gene could be TRBD1 or TRBD2 (7 bases each). The CDR3 totals 19 residues. The germline V gene encodes CDR1 DFQATT and CDR2 SNEGSKA (reference sequence). Trimming took off 6 bases at V and 8 bases at J, with 35 bases between the two ends. The CDR3 here is CSAPRGEGASGYRRDEQFF. CDR3 nucleotide sequence: TGCAGTGCCCCGAGGGGTGAGGGGGCTAGCGGTTACCGTAGGGATGAGCAGTTCTTC.